What follows are 21 T cell receptor beta chains derived from one specimen sequenced in a study of blood T cell repertoires in COVID-19. Produced via immunoSEQ multiplex PCR; TCRdb's table is partial and in-frame only. The table records 150,000 or so clones, around 86% of them present only once. Sequenced sample: peripheral blood. The origin of the receptors is an elderly man with acute or convalescent COVID-19.

The chain uses TRBV18 and TRBJ1-1, with D maybe TRBD1 (5 bases). Deletions cut 3 bases from V and 4 bases from J, with 12 bases between. Germline CDR1 KGHSH, CDR2 LQKENI. The CDR3 has 14 amino acids. The chain's CDR3 is CASSPLLDTTEAFF. In DNA form, the CDR3 reads TGTGCCAGCTCACCTTTATTGGACACCACTGAAGCTTTCTTT.

This clone was found once. The chain joins TRBV20-1 to TRBJ2-1; D not certain. CDR1 DFQATT and CDR2 SNEGSKA come from the germline V gene (reference sequence). The germline V and J ends were trimmed by 3 bases and 2 bases, with 8 bases remaining between them. CDR3 size: 13 residues. CDR3 protein: CSASGPTYNEQFF. CDR3 bases: TGCAGTGCTAGTGGGCCCACCTACAATGAGCAGTTCTTC.

The chain employs TRBV7-3 and TRBJ1-1; D is unresolved. This CDR3 spans 13 amino acids. V lost 5 bases to trimming and J lost 7 bases, with 14 bases between them. Germline CDR1 and CDR2: SGHTA and FQGTGA. Written as DNA, the CDR3 is TGTGCCAGCAGCCCATCTCCGGGGTATGAAGCTTTCTTT. This gives the protein CASSPSPGYEAFF.

This rearrangement joins TRBV4-1 to TRBJ2-5, with 9 bases that match TRBD1. Trimming at V came to 4 bases and at J to 4 bases, leaving 7 bases not matched to a gene. The CDR3 spans 15 residues. Germline V lookup: CDR1 MGHRA, CDR2 YSYEKL. Here the CDR3 reads CASSPPGTGPETQYF. CDR3 nucleotides: TGCGCCAGCAGCCCTCCCGGGACAGGGCCAGAGACCCAGTACTTC.

J is TRBJ2-2 and V is TRBV28; D might be TRBD1 (5 bases). The V end was cut by 4 bases, the J end by 5 bases, with 17 bases between. Germline assignment: CDR1 MDHEN and CDR2 SYDVKM. This CDR3 comprises 16 residues. CDR3 sequence: CASSSPGSQFTGELFF. Written as DNA, the CDR3 is TGTGCCAGCAGTTCCCCAGGGTCTCAATTTACCGGGGAGCTGTTTTTT.

The V call is TRBV5-4, the J call TRBJ2-3; 8 positions agree with TRBD2. Germline CDR1 reads SGHNT; CDR2 reads YYREEE (reference sequence). This CDR3 spans 14 amino acids. V trimming: 4 bases; J trimming: 6 bases; junction bases outside the gene matches: 7. CDR3 residues: CASSDGTRGDTQYF. CDR3 coding DNA: TGTGCCAGCAGCGACGGGACTAGGGGTGATACGCAGTATTTT. Full variable domain (rest looked up from reference TRBV5-4 and TRBJ2-3): ETGVTQSPTHLIKTRGQQVTLRCSSQSGHNTVSWYQQALGQGPQFIFQYYREEENGRGNFPPRFSGLQFPNYSSELNVNALELDDSALYLCASSDGTRGDTQYFGPGTRLTVL.

The chain couples TRBV28 to TRBJ1-5; 9 bases map to TRBD1. The CDR3 spans 15 residues. Looked up from germline, CDR1 is MDHEN and CDR2 is SYDVKM. V lost 1 base, J lost 9 bases, and 7 bases stayed unmatched. The CDR3 DNA reads TGTGCCAGCAGTTTATTGGGACAGGGAGGTCTGCCCCAGCATTTT. The encoded protein is CASSLLGQGGLPQHF. Looking up the rest from reference TRBV28 and TRBJ1-5 gives the full variable domain: DVKVTQSSRYLVKRTGEKVFLECVQDMDHENMFWYRQDPGLGLRLIYFSYDVKMKEKGDIPEGYSVSREKKERFSLILESASTNQTSMYLCASSLLGQGGLPQHFGDGTRLSIL.

The chain carries TRBV5-1 and TRBJ2-2; TRBD1 agrees at 8 bases. J lost 3 bases, V lost 5 bases, and 6 bases had no gene match. The CDR3 extends over 15 amino acids. Germline CDR1 reads SGHRS; CDR2 reads YFSETQ. The CDR3 spells CASSRPGGDTGELFF. The CDR3 bases are TGCGCCAGCAGTCGCCCAGGGGGCGACACCGGGGAGCTGTTTTTT.

In this sample, this clone turned up once. The genes are TRBV5-1 and TRBJ2-1; 11 positions agree with TRBD2. The V gene end was trimmed by 4 bases and the J gene end by 12 bases; junction bases not matched to a gene: 12. From germline, CDR1 is SGHRS and CDR2 YFSETQ. This CDR3 is 15 amino acids long. This chain's CDR3 is CASSNSPSGGIGQFF. The CDR3 DNA reads as TGCGCCAGCAGCAATAGTCCTAGCGGGGGGATAGGGCAGTTCTTC.

The chain uses TRBV19 and TRBJ1-1; D gene unclear. Germline V gene lookup returns CDR1 LNHDA and CDR2 SQIVND (reference sequence). The CDR3 contains 13 residues. V was trimmed by 7 bases and J by 2 bases, leaving 11 bases between them. This CDR3 is CASMRELNTEAFF. The CDR3 nucleotides read TGTGCCAGTATGAGGGAATTAAACACTGAAGCTTTCTTT.

The V and J genes are TRBV30 and TRBJ2-2; D is unresolved. The V and J ends lost 7 bases and 1 base respectively, with 13 bases between them. Germline V gives CDR1 GTSNPN, CDR2 SVGIG (reference sequence). This CDR3 region has 14 residues. The DNA of the CDR3 is TGTGCCTCTAAAGCTTACTTGAACACCGGGGAGCTGTTTTTT. This encodes CASKAYLNTGELFF.

The chain has TRBV24-1 and TRBJ2-1; weak D call: TRBD1 (6 bases). Germline-derived CDR1 and CDR2 are KGHDR and SFDVKD. The length of the CDR3 is 17 residues. Trimming took 3 bases from V and 0 from J, leaving 14 bases between them. CDR3 coding DNA: TGTGCCACCAGTGATCCCACAGGGTCAGCCTCCTACAATGAGCAGTTCTTC. This gives the protein CATSDPTGSASYNEQFF.

In the case of this clone: Other DNA sequences from this sample encode an identical CDR3 as well. V is TRBV28 and J is TRBJ2-7; 10 bases align to TRBD2. Trimming cost V 6 bases and J 3 bases; bases outside gene matches: 2. This CDR3 has 13 residues. The germline V gene has CDR1 MDHEN and CDR2 SYDVKM. CDR3 nucleotides: TGTGCCAGCAGCCGACTAGCGGGCTACGAGCAGTACTTC. This sequence encodes CASSRLAGYEQYF.

V usage is TRBV18 and J usage is TRBJ1-5; D may be TRBD1 (5 bases). The germline V and J ends were trimmed by 2 bases and 0 bases, with 8 bases remaining between them. CDR3 length: 15 residues. From germline, CDR1 is KGHSH and CDR2 LQKENI. The CDR3 loop is CASSPAGDSNQPQHF. DNA of the CDR3: TGTGCCAGCTCACCAGCGGGGGATAGCAATCAGCCCCAGCATTTT.

The V gene is TRBV3-1 (or the pseudogene TRBV3-2), the J gene TRBJ1-2, with a weak D call TRBD1 (5 bases). The V gene lost 1 base and the J gene lost 4 bases, with 19 bases spanning the gap. The CDR3 has 17 residues. From germline, CDR1 is LGHDT and CDR2 YNNKEL (reference sequence). The CDR3 region is CASSQGYGGTFGYGYTF. DNA for the CDR3: TGTGCCAGCAGCCAAGGGTACGGCGGGACGTTCGGCTATGGCTACACCTTC.

The chain has TRBV13 and TRBJ1-1; 8 bases are shared with TRBD1. The CDR3 has 18 residues. Per germline, CDR1 PRHDT and CDR2 FYEKMQ (reference sequence). Trimming took 2 bases from V and 0 from J; bases not matched to a gene: 11. The CDR3 coding sequence is TGTGCCAGCAGCTTACACGCGGGGACAGGAGGGGTGAACACTGAAGCTTTCTTT. As protein: CASSLHAGTGGVNTEAFF.

The V and J genes are TRBV19 and TRBJ2-3; D is unclear. Germline CDR1 LNHDA, CDR2 SQIVND (reference sequence). The CDR3 has 14 amino acids. V lost 3 bases and J lost 2, with 9 bases in between. The CDR3 DNA follows: TGTGCCAGTAGTATCGCGATCAACACAGATACGCAGTATTTT. Translating gives CASSIAINTDTQYF. Full variable domain (rest looked up from reference TRBV19 and TRBJ2-3): DGGITQSPKYLFRKEGQNVTLSCEQNLNHDAMYWYRQDPGQGLRLIYYSQIVNDFQKGDIAEGYSVSREKKESFPLTVTSAQKNPTAFYLCASSIAINTDTQYFGPGTRLTVL.

J is TRBJ1-4 and V is TRBV19, with 8 bases aligning to TRBD1. V lost 6 bases, J lost 7 bases, and 13 bases stayed unmatched. Germline-derived CDR1 and CDR2 are LNHDA and SQIVND (reference sequence). The CDR3 loop spans 16 amino acids. The CDR3 protein is CASRNQPGGAGEKLFF. The CDR3 bases are TGTGCCAGTAGGAACCAACCAGGGGGCGCCGGTGAAAAACTGTTTTTT.

A note on this clone: The sample contains more than one DNA sequence encoding this CDR3. V usage is TRBV18 and J usage is TRBJ2-5, with D possibly matching TRBD2 (7 bases). Trimming took 0 bases from V and 5 from J, leaving 10 bases between them. The CDR3 has 14 residues. The germline V gene encodes CDR1 KGHSH and CDR2 LQKENI. CDR3 in DNA: TGTGCCAGCTCACCACCGGGGGGGCGCGAGACCCAGTACTTC. It codes for CASSPPGGRETQYF. Combining the CDR3 with reference TRBV18 and TRBJ2-5 gives the whole variable domain NAGVMQNPRHLVRRRGQEARLRCSPMKGHSHVYWYRQLPEEGLKFMVYLQKENIIDESGMPKERFSAEFPKEGPSILRIQQVVRGDSAAYFCASSPPGGRETQYFGPGTRLLVL.

In this sample, this clone turned up a few times. The same CDR3 is also encoded by other DNA sequences in this sample. The chain employs TRBV12-3 or TRBV12-4 and TRBJ2-7; D might be TRBD2 (5 bases). V shed 3 bases and J shed 7 bases, with 7 bases lying between them. The length of the CDR3 is 11 residues. CDR3 nucleotide sequence: TGTGCCAGCAGTTTGCGAGGGGAGCAGTACTTC. Protein product: CASSLRGEQYF.

The table lists this clone with a count of one. V is TRBV7-2 and J is TRBJ1-1; no definite D call. This CDR3 is 14 amino acids long. V shed 0 bases and J shed 8 bases, with 13 bases lying between them. Per germline, CDR1 SGHTA and CDR2 FQGNSA. CDR3 DNA sequence: TGTGCCAGCAGCTTAGCGCCGGGTGCCTGGGAAGCTTTCTTT. It is translated as CASSLAPGAWEAFF.